This entry lists 17 T cell receptor beta chains sequenced from one sample in a study of blood T cell repertoires in COVID-19. The table came from immunoSEQ multiplex PCR; TCRdb's copy has only in-frame clones and leaves some out. The data show tens of thousands of clones, approximately 80% seen once. The specimen sequenced was peripheral blood. Every receptor here comes from a man aged 50 to 60 with acute or convalescent COVID-19.

The chain links TRBV28 to TRBJ1-5, with D perhaps TRBD1 (5 bases). The CDR3 runs 16 residues. V shed 4 bases and J shed 4 bases, with 17 bases lying between them. The V gene's germline CDR1 is MDHEN and CDR2 SYDVKM. The CDR3 here is CASSSGTLGGNQPQHF. DNA of the CDR3: TGTGCCAGCAGTTCCGGGACCCTGGGGGGGAATCAGCCCCAGCATTTT.

V usage is TRBV4-1 and J usage is TRBJ1-2; D gene ambiguous. This CDR3 comprises 15 residues. Trimming stripped 0 bases from V and 3 bases from J, with 11 bases between. Germline V gene sequence: CDR1 MGHRA, CDR2 YSYEKL. The CDR3 protein is CASSQDQDNDYGYTF. The DNA for the CDR3 is TGCGCCAGCAGCCAAGATCAGGATAATGACTATGGCTACACCTTC.

The V call is TRBV11-3, the J call TRBJ2-7, with D possibly being TRBD2 (6 bases). From germline, CDR1 is SGHNT and CDR2 YENEEA. With 6 bases removed from V and 0 bases from J, the gap between germline ends came to 12 bases. The CDR3 has 14 residues. The CDR3 sequence: CASSRKAGSYEQYF. The CDR3 DNA reads TGTGCCAGCAGTCGAAAAGCGGGCTCCTACGAGCAGTACTTC.

The chain carries TRBV5-6 and TRBJ2-7; possible D gene TRBD1, 6 bases. The V gene lost 0 bases and the J gene lost 7 bases, with 26 bases spanning the gap. This CDR3 has 18 residues. Per the germline V gene, CDR1 is SGHDT and CDR2 is YYEEEE. Here the CDR3 DNA reads TGTGCCAGCAGCTTGGGGCCCAGGGGCCCGATTCTTTCGGGTGAGCAGTACTTC. This encodes CASSLGPRGPILSGEQYF.

This clone was found once. CDR3 loop: CASSMGQGANYGYTF. CDR3 bases: TGTGCCAGTAGTATGGGGCAGGGGGCTAACTATGGCTACACCTTC. This chain connects TRBV19 to TRBJ1-2; 7 nucleotides line up with TRBD1. Germline V gene data show CDR1 as LNHDA and CDR2 as SQIVND (reference sequence). The length of the CDR3 is 15 residues. J gave up 0 bases and V 3 bases, and 4 bases lay outside the gene matches.

The V and J genes are TRBV29-1 and TRBJ2-3; 7 nucleotides align to TRBD1. With V trimmed by 7 bases and J by 4 bases, 2 bases remained unmatched. From germline, CDR1 is SQVTM and CDR2 ANQGSEA. The CDR3 spans 11 residues. The chain's CDR3 is CSETGADTQYF. The CDR3, as DNA: TGCAGCGAAACAGGGGCAGATACGCAGTATTTT.

The chain is built from TRBV6-5 and TRBJ2-4, with unresolved D. Germline V gives CDR1 MNHEY, CDR2 SVGAGI. This CDR3 is 16 amino acids long. Trimming shortened V by 2 bases and J by 0 bases, and 11 bases separated the two germline ends. CDR3 region: CASSYGPILAKNIQYF. For the CDR3, the DNA is TGTGCCAGCAGTTACGGGCCGATACTAGCCAAAAACATTCAGTACTTC.

This clone occurred once. CDR3 coding DNA: TGTGCCAGCAGCGCGCAACTGGAAGAGACCCAGTACTTC. It codes for CASSAQLEETQYF. V gene TRBV7-3 combines with J gene TRBJ2-5; the D is unclear. The CDR3 extends over 13 amino acids. Germline V CDR1 and CDR2: SGHTA, FQGTGA. Trimming stripped 5 bases from V and 3 bases from J, with 10 bases between.

This rearrangement joins TRBV3-1 (or the pseudogene TRBV3-2) to TRBJ2-7; 11 nucleotides line up with TRBD1. CDR1 and CDR2 from the germline V gene are LGHDT and YNNKEL (reference sequence). The CDR3 spans 15 residues. Unmatched junction bases numbered 4, after V lost 4 bases and J lost 2 bases. CDR3 region: CASSLGTGGAYEQYF. CDR3 nucleotides: TGTGCCAGCAGCCTAGGGACAGGGGGTGCCTACGAGCAGTACTTC.

This clone was recorded a few times. This sequence joins TRBV2 and TRBJ2-7; 12 bases agree with TRBD2. V lost 10 bases, J lost 4 bases, and 11 bases stayed unmatched. The CDR3 sequence is 15 residues long. Germline V lookup: CDR1 SNHLY, CDR2 FYNNEI. CDR3 loop: CATRQLAGGEYEQYF. The CDR3 DNA reads as TGTGCCACCAGACAGCTAGCGGGAGGGGAATACGAGCAGTACTTC.

V gene TRBV28 combines with J gene TRBJ1-2; D uncertain. The CDR3 runs to 11 residues. V was shortened by 6 bases and J by 1 base, with 3 bases between the two germline ends. CDR1 MDHEN and CDR2 SYDVKM come from the germline V gene. Here the CDR3 DNA reads TGTGCCAGCAGGAGTAACTATGGCTACACCTTC. Protein product: CASRSNYGYTF.

V and J are TRBV3-1 (or the pseudogene TRBV3-2) and TRBJ2-3, with D possibly being TRBD2 (6 bases). V was trimmed by 0 bases and J by 3 bases, leaving 10 bases between them. The germline V gene has CDR1 LGHDT and CDR2 YNNKEL (reference sequence). CDR3 length equals 15 residues. The CDR3 DNA reads TGTGCCAGCAGCCAAGAACCGGGAGCAACAGATACGCAGTATTTT. Translation: CASSQEPGATDTQYF.

The chain couples TRBV27 to TRBJ2-7; 9 positions agree with TRBD1. The ends lost 2 bases at V and 1 base at J; junction bases unmatched: 6. The germline V gene has CDR1 MNHEY and CDR2 SMNVEV (reference sequence). There are 16 residues in the CDR3. The CDR3, as DNA: TGTGCCAGCAGTTTAGGCGGGACAGGGATTTCCTACGAGCAGTACTTC. As protein: CASSLGGTGISYEQYF.

The V and J genes are TRBV7-6 and TRBJ2-3; 7 bases match TRBD1. The V and J ends lost 1 base and 0 bases, in that order; junction bases with no gene match: 7. CDR3 length: 17 amino acids. Germline assignment: CDR1 SGHVS and CDR2 FNYEAQ. The CDR3 is CASSLGYTGVSTDTQYF. The CDR3 DNA reads as TGTGCCAGCAGCTTAGGCTATACAGGGGTGAGCACAGATACGCAGTATTTT. The full variable domain, with the rest looked up from reference TRBV7-6 and TRBJ2-3, is GAGVSQSPRYKVTKRGQDVALRCDPISGHVSLYWYRQALGQGPEFLTYFNYEAQQDKSGLPNDRFSAERPEGSISTLTIQRTEQRDSAMYRCASSLGYTGVSTDTQYFGPGTRLTVL.

The V gene is TRBV27, the J gene TRBJ2-7; 13 bases fit TRBD2. The junction had 0 bases not matched to a gene; V was cut back by 6 bases and J by 4 bases. This CDR3 region has 13 residues. CDR1 and CDR2 from the germline V gene are MNHEY and SMNVEV (reference sequence). The DNA for the CDR3 is TGTGCCAGCAGGGGACTAGCGGGATACGAGCAGTACTTC. It is translated as CASRGLAGYEQYF.

There are a few counts of this clone. This chain connects TRBV25-1 to TRBJ1-6; tentatively, D is TRBD1 (6 bases). Germline lookup yields CDR1 MGHDK and CDR2 SYGVNS. The V gene lost 6 bases and the J gene lost 7 bases, with 13 bases spanning the gap. The CDR3 contains 14 residues. CDR3 sequence reads: CASRVNRANSPLHF. In nucleotides, the CDR3 is TGTGCCAGCAGAGTAAACAGGGCAAATTCACCCCTCCACTTT.

This clone was observed a single time. This rearrangement joins TRBV2 to TRBJ1-5; 10 nucleotides agree with TRBD1. Germline CDR1 SNHLY, CDR2 FYNNEI. The junction had 6 bases not matched to a gene; V was cut back by 6 bases and J by 7 bases. The CDR3 spans 14 residues. Here the CDR3 reads CASSPGTGDQPQHF. CDR3 nucleotide sequence: TGTGCCAGCAGCCCCGGGACAGGGGACCAGCCCCAGCATTTT.